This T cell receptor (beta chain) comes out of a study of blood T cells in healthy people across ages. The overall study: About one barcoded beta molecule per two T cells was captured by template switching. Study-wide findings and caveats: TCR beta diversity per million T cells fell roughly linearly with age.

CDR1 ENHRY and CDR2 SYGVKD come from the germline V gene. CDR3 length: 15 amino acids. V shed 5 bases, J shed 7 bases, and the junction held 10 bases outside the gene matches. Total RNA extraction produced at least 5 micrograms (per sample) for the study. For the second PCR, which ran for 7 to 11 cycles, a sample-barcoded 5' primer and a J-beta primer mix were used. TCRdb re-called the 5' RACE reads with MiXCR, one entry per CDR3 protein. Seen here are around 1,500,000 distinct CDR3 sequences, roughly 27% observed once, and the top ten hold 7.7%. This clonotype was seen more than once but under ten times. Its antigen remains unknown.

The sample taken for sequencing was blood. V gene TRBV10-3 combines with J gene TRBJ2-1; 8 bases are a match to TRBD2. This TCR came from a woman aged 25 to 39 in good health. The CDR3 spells CAISSGGIQMNEQFF. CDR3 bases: TGTGCCATCAGTAGCGGGGGTATACAAATGAATGAGCAGTTCTTC.